This passage covers 12 T cell receptor beta chains from one sample sequenced in a study of T-cell reconstitution after alpha-beta-depleted transplantation in children. As it was prepared, the TCRbeta library received unique molecular identifiers. TCRdb fed the PCR reads into MiXCR, producing one record per CDR3 protein. Here the sample spans approximately 400,000 distinct CDR3 sequences, roughly 15% being singletons. Source: PBMCs, mostly from graft donor cells, taken 360 days after TCRalphabeta/CD19-depleted stem cell transplant. Receptors originate from a boy in the first two years of life who had a stem cell transplant for Wiskott-Aldrich syndrome, so the T cells may come from the graft donor.

This CDR3 reads CASSLGLAVTQYF. The CDR3, as DNA: TGCGCCAGCAGCCTAGGGCTCGCCGTGACCCAGTACTTC. The genes are TRBV5-1 and TRBJ2-5; D is uncertain. CDR3 size: 13 residues. V lost 4 bases and J lost 7, with 14 bases in between. Looked up from germline, CDR1 is SGHRS and CDR2 is YFSETQ.

V and J are TRBV20-1 and TRBJ2-7, with D possibly being TRBD1 (5 bases). The CDR3 is made up of 11 amino acids. Germline lookup yields CDR1 DFQATT and CDR2 SNEGSKA (reference sequence). Deletions cut 4 bases from V and 6 bases from J, with 10 bases between. CDR3 DNA: TGCAGTGCTACCAGAAGGGGCGAGCAGTACTTC. Translating it yields CSATRRGEQYF.

This chain uses TRBV16 with TRBJ1-4, with D unresolved. The length of the CDR3 is 16 residues. Looked up from germline, CDR1 is KGHSY and CDR2 is FQNENV. Deletions cut 1 base from V and 2 bases from J, with 11 bases between. Here the CDR3 DNA reads TGTGCCAGCAGCCAATTGGCGGTTGGCACTAATGAAAAACTGTTTTTT. The encoded protein is CASSQLAVGTNEKLFF.

This clonotype was detected only a few times. The V call is TRBV5-1, the J call TRBJ1-4; no clear D gene. The V gene lost 1 base and the J gene lost 3 bases, with 7 bases spanning the gap. Germline assignment: CDR1 SGHRS and CDR2 YFSETQ. The CDR3 sequence is 14 residues long. Written as DNA, the CDR3 is TGCGCCAGCAGCTTGTTGAGCCCTAATGAAAAACTGTTTTTT. Translating gives CASSLLSPNEKLFF.

This chain connects TRBV18 to TRBJ2-6; tentative D call: TRBD2 (6 bases). This CDR3 has 17 residues. The germline V and J ends were trimmed by 0 bases and 1 base, with 10 bases remaining between them. Germline V gene lookup returns CDR1 KGHSH and CDR2 LQKENI. The CDR3: CASSPPAGTSGANVLTF. The CDR3 region has the DNA TGTGCCAGCTCACCACCTGCAGGGACTTCTGGGGCCAACGTCCTGACTTTC.

This clonotype turned up a few times. J is TRBJ2-4 and V is TRBV7-2; D is undetermined. Per the germline V gene, CDR1 is SGHTA and CDR2 is FQGNSA. The CDR3 runs 17 residues. V was trimmed by 2 bases and J by 0 bases, leaving 14 bases between them. The CDR3 region is CASSLKGQVSAKNIQYF. The CDR3, as DNA: TGTGCCAGCAGCTTAAAAGGGCAGGTGTCAGCCAAAAACATTCAGTACTTC.

The rearrangement uses TRBV29-1 and TRBJ2-1; 11 bases are shared with TRBD2. Germline V gene sequence: CDR1 SQVTM, CDR2 ANQGSEA. This CDR3 is built from 15 residues. The V segment lost 7 bases and the J segment 15 bases; nucleotides outside the gene matches: 20. The CDR3 here is CSARRISGRADPLFF. The DNA for the CDR3 is TGCAGCGCGAGAAGGATTAGCGGGAGGGCCGATCCCTTGTTCTTC.

There are a few counts of this clonotype. CDR3 in DNA: TGTGCCAGCAGTTCCGGGGACAGAACCTACGAGCAGTACTTC. It encodes CASSSGDRTYEQYF. V and J are TRBV6-2 or TRBV6-3 and TRBJ2-7, with 7 bases lining up with TRBD1. Per germline, CDR1 MNHEY and CDR2 SVGEGT. The CDR3 totals 14 residues. Trimming cost V 4 bases and J 2 bases; bases outside gene matches: 5.

The V call is TRBV10-3, the J call TRBJ2-7; no firm D call. The CDR3 sequence is 13 residues long. Per germline, CDR1 ENHRY and CDR2 SYGVKD. V lost 6 bases, J lost 2 bases, and 11 bases lay in between. The CDR3 region has the DNA TGTGCCATCAGGACCAATAGGGCCTACGAGCAGTACTTC. Amino acids: CAIRTNRAYEQYF.

This clonotype has only a few counts. DNA for the CDR3: TGTGCCAGCAGCTTAGCGTCGACTAGCTTGAATGAGCAGTTCTTC. Its translation: CASSLASTSLNEQFF. The rearrangement joins TRBV7-2 to TRBJ2-1; 7 bases map to TRBD2. CDR1 is SGHTA, CDR2 FQGNSA, per germline. This CDR3 has 15 residues. The junction had 6 bases not matched to a gene; V was cut back by 0 bases and J by 7 bases.

This clonotype was observed a few times. This chain connects TRBV28 to TRBJ2-7; 7 bases match TRBD1. Germline V gene data show CDR1 as MDHEN and CDR2 as SYDVKM. V was clipped by 4 bases and J by 6 bases; unmatched bases: 9. This CDR3 is 14 amino acids long. The CDR3 here is CASSWTGRDREQYF. CDR3 coding DNA: TGTGCCAGCAGTTGGACAGGTCGGGACCGCGAGCAGTACTTC.

This clonotype was seen only a few times. This sequence joins TRBV5-1 and TRBJ2-5; perhaps TRBD2 as D (5 bases). This CDR3 is 13 amino acids long. Germline CDR1 is SGHRS and CDR2 is YFSETQ. Between the trimmed V and J ends, which lost 0 bases and 7 bases, there was a span of 10 bases. The CDR3 reads CASSLEEGGTQYF. CDR3 DNA: TGCGCCAGCAGCTTGGAAGAGGGTGGGACCCAGTACTTC.